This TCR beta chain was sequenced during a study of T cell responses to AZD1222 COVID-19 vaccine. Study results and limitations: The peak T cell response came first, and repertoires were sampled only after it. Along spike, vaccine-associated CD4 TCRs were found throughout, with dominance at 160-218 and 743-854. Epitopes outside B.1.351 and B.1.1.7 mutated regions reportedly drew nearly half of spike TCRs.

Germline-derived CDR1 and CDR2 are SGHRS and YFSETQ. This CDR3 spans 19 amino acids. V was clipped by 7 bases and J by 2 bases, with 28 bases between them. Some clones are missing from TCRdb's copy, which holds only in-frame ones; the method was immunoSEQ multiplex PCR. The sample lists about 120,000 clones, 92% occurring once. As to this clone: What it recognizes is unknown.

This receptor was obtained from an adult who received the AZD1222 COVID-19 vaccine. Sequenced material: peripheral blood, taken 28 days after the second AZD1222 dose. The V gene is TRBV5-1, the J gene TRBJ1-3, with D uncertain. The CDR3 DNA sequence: TGCGCCAGCGCCAAGCTTTCGAAAGGGTTGGGTGATCCTGGAAACACCATATATTTT. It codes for CASAKLSKGLGDPGNTIYF.